One and the same sample provided the 8 T cell receptor beta chains below, sequenced in a study of shared clonotypes between healthy human individuals. Profiled with immunoSEQ multiplex PCR; TCRdb holds only in-frame clones, not every one. The table has 1,400,000 or so clones, about 98.5% seen once. Sequencing used naive CD4+ T cells sorted from blood. Specified subset: CD45RA+ positively selected. These receptors were obtained from a man aged 30 to 45 in good health.

The genes are TRBV5-1 and TRBJ2-1; 12 bases map to TRBD1. V shed 0 bases, J shed 10 bases, and the junction held 8 bases outside the gene matches. The CDR3 is 16 residues long. CDR1 and CDR2 from the germline V gene are SGHRS and YFSETQ. The CDR3 protein is CASSLGDRGQIREQFF. The DNA of the CDR3 is TGCGCCAGCAGCTTGGGGGACAGGGGGCAGATTCGAGAGCAGTTCTTC.

The chain combines TRBV28 with TRBJ2-5; TRBD2 is a possible D gene (6 bases). Trimming cost V 6 bases and J 5 bases, with 16 bases left between them. CDR1 and CDR2 (germline): MDHEN, SYDVKM. The CDR3 consists of 14 residues. Written as DNA, the CDR3 is TGTGCCAGCAGCCCAAGCGGGTCTTTGGAGACCCAGTACTTC. It codes for CASSPSGSLETQYF.

This sequence joins TRBV7-8 and TRBJ2-7; TRBD2 agrees at 8 bases. There are 14 residues in the CDR3. Germline CDR1 is SGHVS and CDR2 is FQNEAQ. The V gene end was trimmed by 5 bases and the J gene end by 2 bases; junction bases not matched to a gene: 5. CDR3 residues: CASSPGLDTYEQYF. The DNA for the CDR3 is TGTGCCAGCAGCCCGGGACTAGACACCTACGAGCAGTACTTC.

In regard to this clone: Other DNA sequences in the sample encode the same CDR3. The chain has TRBV7-9 and TRBJ1-3; D not certain. Germline CDR1 and CDR2: SEHNR and FQNEAQ (reference sequence). V dropped 1 base and J dropped 4 bases, with 8 bases sitting between them. This CDR3 contains 14 residues. CDR3 DNA sequence: TGTGCCAGCAGCTTAGGAGTGTCCGGAAACACCATATATTTT. It yields the protein CASSLGVSGNTIYF.

The CDR3 spells CSVRQGAGIVEQYF. DNA of the CDR3: TGCAGCGTTCGGCAGGGGGCCGGAATCGTCGAGCAGTACTTC. The chain recombines TRBV29-1 with TRBJ2-7; 8 nucleotides agree with TRBD1. Germline V gene lookup returns CDR1 SQVTM and CDR2 ANQGSEA. This CDR3 has 14 amino acids. The V and J ends lost 5 bases and 6 bases, in that order; junction bases with no gene match: 12.

This chain uses TRBV5-1 with TRBJ2-1; D unresolved. This CDR3 contains 13 residues. Germline-derived CDR1 and CDR2 are SGHRS and YFSETQ. V was shortened by 4 bases and J by 11 bases, with 16 bases between the two germline ends. The CDR3 region has the DNA TGCGCCAGCAGCCGCCCCGGACGCCCTCAGCAGTTCTTC. Translating gives CASSRPGRPQQFF.

This chain connects TRBV10-3 to TRBJ2-7, with 15 bases fitting TRBD2. The J segment lost 10 bases and the V segment lost 4 bases, leaving 5 bases of the junction unmatched. Germline-derived CDR1 and CDR2 are ENHRY and SYGVKD. There are 14 residues in the CDR3. The DNA for the CDR3 is TGTGCCATCAGTGGGACTAGCGGGAGGGCCGATCAGTACTTC. Protein: CAISGTSGRADQYF.

The V call is TRBV19, the J call TRBJ2-1; TRBD2 is a possible D gene (6 bases). CDR3 length equals 14 residues. Germline assignment: CDR1 LNHDA and CDR2 SQIVND (reference sequence). Between the trimmed V and J ends, which lost 3 bases and 9 bases, there was a span of 15 bases. The CDR3 coding sequence is TGTGCCAGTAGTATCCCGGGAGTATCAGGTGAGCAGTTCTTC. Its protein product is CASSIPGVSGEQFF.